Following are 10 T cell receptor beta chains from one sample sequenced in a study of OX40 agonist ivuxolimab in advanced cancers. Here immunoSEQ multiplex PCR was the method, and the copy in TCRdb shows in-frame clones only, minus some. Of under 85,000 clones in the sample, about 86% were seen once. Sequencing used CD4+ or CD8+ T cells sorted from blood, obtained in a trial of the OX40 agonist ivuxolimab. The receptors here all came from an adult with an advanced solid tumor such as melanoma, head and neck, liver or kidney cancer.

The chain joins TRBV6-1 to TRBJ2-4; 8 nucleotides agree with TRBD2. CDR3 size: 14 residues. Per the germline V gene, CDR1 is MNHNS and CDR2 is SASEGT. Trimming cost V 5 bases and J 7 bases; bases outside gene matches: 7. CDR3 sequence reads: CASSRGGTENIQYF. The CDR3 DNA sequence: TGTGCCAGCAGTCGGGGGGGGACCGAGAACATTCAGTACTTC.

In its sample, this clone was seen once. The chain is built from TRBV6-5 and TRBJ1-2, with TRBD1 matching 9 bases. V lost 0 bases and J lost 3; bases outside the gene matches: 2. This CDR3 comprises 15 residues. Germline CDR1 and CDR2: MNHEY and SVGAGI. The CDR3: CASSYSGTGYYGYTF. The CDR3 nucleotides are TGTGCCAGCAGTTACTCGGGGACAGGGTACTATGGCTACACCTTC.

The rearrangement joins TRBV9 to TRBJ1-4; D not certain. V lost 0 bases and J lost 7, with 10 bases in between. Germline CDR1 and CDR2: SGDLS and YYNGEE. The CDR3 is 14 residues long. The chain's CDR3 is CASSVGGPREKLFF. In DNA, the CDR3 is TGTGCCAGCAGCGTAGGGGGTCCTCGTGAAAAACTGTTTTTT.

The chain has TRBV11-3 and TRBJ2-7; no reliable D call. Trimming took 5 bases from V and 7 from J, leaving 21 bases between them. Germline V gene lookup returns CDR1 SGHNT and CDR2 YENEEA. This CDR3 comprises 15 residues. The DNA of the CDR3 is TGTGCCAGCAGCCCGAACCCCGGTTTCATGGGGGAGCAGTACTTC. It is translated as CASSPNPGFMGEQYF.

The chain joins TRBV5-4 to TRBJ1-2, with 7 bases aligning to TRBD1. The CDR3 consists of 14 residues. V trimming: 0 bases; J trimming: 5 bases; junction bases outside the gene matches: 4. Germline CDR1 reads SGHNT; CDR2 reads YYREEE (reference sequence). In DNA form, the CDR3 reads TGTGCCAGCAGCTTGGAGGCGACAGGGTATGGCTACACCTTC. Its translation is CASSLEATGYGYTF.

The J gene is TRBJ1-5, the V gene TRBV30; D unclear. V was shortened by 1 base and J by 6 bases, with 10 bases between the two germline ends. The germline gives CDR1 GTSNPN, CDR2 SVGIG (reference sequence). There are 13 residues in the CDR3. The CDR3 protein is CAWSDQQTQPQHF. CDR3 DNA sequence: TGTGCCTGGAGTGACCAGCAAACTCAGCCCCAGCATTTT.

The rearrangement uses TRBV19 and TRBJ1-2, with D possibly TRBD1 on 5 matching bases. Germline V gene data show CDR1 as LNHDA and CDR2 as SQIVND (reference sequence). The germline V and J ends were trimmed by 2 bases and 5 bases, with 12 bases remaining between them. CDR3 length: 14 residues. The CDR3 is CASSILSGVYGYTF. The CDR3 DNA reads as TGTGCCAGTAGTATACTATCGGGGGTATATGGCTACACCTTC.

V usage is TRBV10-3 and J usage is TRBJ1-2, with 9 positions matching TRBD1. The CDR3 sequence is 15 residues long. CDR1 ENHRY and CDR2 SYGVKD come from the germline V gene. V trimming: 2 bases; J trimming: 6 bases; junction bases outside the gene matches: 7. CDR3 bases: TGTGCCATCAGTGAGGACAGGGGGAATGGCGATGGCTACACCTTC. Translation gives CAISEDRGNGDGYTF.

The V and J genes are TRBV18 and TRBJ1-1; D may be TRBD1 (5 bases). The germline V and J ends were trimmed by 2 bases and 5 bases, with 15 bases remaining between them. The length of the CDR3 is 15 residues. Germline loops: CDR1 KGHSH, CDR2 LQKENI. The CDR3 DNA reads TGTGCCAGCTCACCAATTTACCAGGGAGTTACTGAAGCTTTCTTT. It codes for CASSPIYQGVTEAFF.

This chain links TRBV7-2 with TRBJ2-2; D is uncertain. Trimming stripped 6 bases from V and 3 bases from J, with 14 bases between. Germline V lookup: CDR1 SGHTA, CDR2 FQGNSA. The CDR3 is 15 residues long. The CDR3 sequence is CASSPRLTYTGELFF. CDR3 bases: TGTGCCAGCAGTCCAAGGTTGACCTACACCGGGGAGCTGTTTTTT.